The present T cell receptor beta chain was sequenced within a study of shared clonotypes between healthy human individuals. Study-level points and caveats: Limitation of the genetic and exposure-history diversity represented came from the few donors. A few donors had around 5% of their naive CD4 clonotypes in common.

V lost 6 bases and J lost 4, with 17 bases in between. CDR3 size: 15 residues. In germline, CDR1 is MGHRA, CDR2 YSYEKL. Free of recent acute infections or vaccinations, the donors were healthy HIV-negative adults. Comment on this clone: Its antigen is as yet unknown.

It was at deep level that the assay was run. TCRdb keeps only in-frame clones here, not all; method: immunoSEQ multiplex PCR. The repertoire has under 350,000 clones, around nine tenths of them found once; the top ten carry 16%. The sequenced material came from memory CD8+ T cells sorted from blood. Subset described: CD45RO+ cells pooled with CCR7-negative TemRA cells. The TCR originated in a man between 18 and 29 years old in good health. The rearrangement joins TRBV4-1 to TRBJ2-3; D might be TRBD2 (7 bases). CDR3 sequence: CASRQKSGGPDTQYF. Written as DNA, the CDR3 is TGCGCCAGCAGGCAGAAGTCGGGGGGCCCAGATACGCAGTATTTT.